In this sample, the clone carrying this T cell receptor beta chain turned up a few times. No antigen is known for it. Germline loops: CDR1 SSHAT, CDR2 FNYEAQ (reference sequence). This CDR3 has 18 residues. The V segment lost 5 bases and the J segment 1 base; nucleotides outside the gene matches: 14. The sample is drawn from a study of T-cell reconstitution after alpha-beta-depleted transplantation in children. Whole-study findings and limits: At day 60, the high TCRbeta diversity found in some patients originated from recipient T cells and thymic progenitors that had survived. From newly produced T cells came most of the T-cell counts and diversity one year after transplant. By about two months after transplant, alpha-beta T cells reportedly arose from several hundred graft clones that had expanded.

Library preparation (for TCRbeta) was performed with unique molecular identifiers. TCRdb passed the PCR reads through MiXCR, listing each CDR3 protein once. The table shows around 440,000 distinct CDR3 sequences, with about 17% occurring only once. The TCR comes from a boy younger than two who had a stem cell transplant for Wiskott-Aldrich syndrome, so the T cells may come from the graft donor. This sample comprised PBMCs, mostly from graft donor cells, obtained 360 days after TCRalphabeta/CD19-depleted stem cell transplant. This chain connects TRBV7-7 to TRBJ2-7; 10 nucleotides line up with TRBD2. As DNA, the CDR3 is TGTGCCAGCAGCCGAAGCGGGAGGGCCGAACCAACTTCCTACGAGCAGTACTTC. Its translation: CASSRSGRAEPTSYEQYF.